Below, 26 T cell receptor beta chains from the same sample are listed, as sequenced in a study of identical twins. A single record per CDR3 protein comes from TCRdb applying MiXCR to the 5' RACE reads. The sample lists some 330,000 distinct CDR3 sequences, approximately 8.7% seen once, with 8% to 9.5% in the top ten. The sample taken for sequencing was naive T cells sorted from blood. The origin of the receptors is a woman in her forties or fifties in good health.

The gene calls are TRBV2 and TRBJ2-5; no firm D call. The germline V and J ends were trimmed by 1 base and 2 bases, with 2 bases remaining between them. The germline gives CDR1 SNHLY, CDR2 FYNNEI. This CDR3 has 12 amino acids. The chain's CDR3 is CASSEDQETQYF. The CDR3 nucleotides read TGTGCCAGCAGTGAAGATCAAGAGACCCAGTACTTC.

This clonotype has a handful of counts. This chain joins TRBV5-1 and TRBJ2-1; 8 bases match TRBD2. Germline V lookup: CDR1 SGHRS, CDR2 YFSETQ. The CDR3 spans 13 residues. V lost 4 bases to trimming and J lost 14 bases; unmatched junction nucleotides: 11. The CDR3 reads CASSPGGGTRKFF. Here the CDR3 DNA reads TGCGCCAGCAGCCCCGGCGGGGGGACTCGGAAGTTCTTC.

This clonotype has just a few counts. The V and J genes are TRBV5-6 and TRBJ2-1; D may correspond to TRBD1 or TRBD2 (5 bases each). The CDR3 extends over 16 amino acids. The ends were cut back, 4 bases at V and 8 bases at J, with 22 bases in the middle. Per the germline V gene, CDR1 is SGHDT and CDR2 is YYEEEE. CDR3 sequence: CASSPIAGAIGDEQFF. The CDR3 DNA is TGTGCCAGCAGCCCAATCGCCGGGGCGATCGGCGATGAGCAGTTCTTC.

Concerning this clonotype itself: A much larger clone differs from this one at a single base, so this may be a read error. The chain has TRBV4-1 and TRBJ2-1; D may be TRBD2 (5 bases). CDR1 is MGHRA and CDR2 is YSYEKL in the germline V gene. This CDR3 is 15 amino acids long. The CDR3 spells CASSLFGITYSEQFF. The CDR3 DNA reads as TGCGCCAGCAGCCTGTTCGGGATTACTTACAGTGAGCAGTTCTTC.

For the CDR3, the DNA is TGTGCCAGCAGCTTAAATGTTGGGGGCCCGAACACTGAAGCTTTCTTT. Protein sequence: CASSLNVGGPNTEAFF. The chain employs TRBV7-9 and TRBJ1-1, with D possibly TRBD1 on 6 matching bases. This CDR3 spans 16 amino acids. Trimming stripped 2 bases from V and 1 base from J, with 14 bases between. CDR1 and CDR2 from the germline V gene are SEHNR and FQNEAQ (reference sequence).

The chain couples TRBV5-1 to TRBJ2-3, with 9 bases aligning to TRBD1. V shed 0 bases and J 1 base; nucleotides not matched to a gene: 6. Per germline, CDR1 SGHRS and CDR2 YFSETQ. The CDR3 covers 17 residues. The CDR3 nucleotides read TGCGCCAGCAGCTTGGGGACAGGGGAGACGGGCACAGATACGCAGTATTTT. It specifies CASSLGTGETGTDTQYF. Filled out from reference TRBV5-1 and TRBJ2-3, the complete variable domain reads KAGVTQTPRYLIKTRGQQVTLSCSPISGHRSVSWYQQTPGQGLQFLFEYFSETQRNKGNFPGRFSGRQFSNSRSEMNVSTLELGDSALYLCASSLGTGETGTDTQYFGPGTRLTVL.

This clonotype was found many times. V gene TRBV6-5 combines with J gene TRBJ2-3; perhaps D is TRBD1 or TRBD2 (6 bases each). The CDR3 covers 11 residues. Germline V gene data show CDR1 as MNHEY and CDR2 as SVGAGI. V lost 8 bases to trimming and J lost 8 bases, with 11 bases between them. The CDR3 DNA reads TGTGCCAGCGCACAGGGAGGTACGCAGTATTTT. Translation: CASAQGGTQYF.

This clonotype has only a few counts. One junction end does not reproduce the germline sequence, and a read error may be involved. The chain links TRBV5-1 to TRBJ2-1; 10 nucleotides align to TRBD1. The germline gives CDR1 SGHRS, CDR2 YFSETQ. The CDR3 has 16 residues. The DNA of the CDR3 is TGCGCCAGCAGCCGGGGGACAGGGGAAGACTACGATGAGCAGTTCTTC. This encodes CASSRGTGEDYDEQFF.

The V call is TRBV29-1, the J call TRBJ2-5; 12 positions match TRBD2. Looked up from germline, CDR1 is SQVTM and CDR2 is ANQGSEA. This CDR3 spans 18 amino acids. The V segment lost 0 bases and the J segment 2 bases; nucleotides outside the gene matches: 10. Here the CDR3 reads CSVEDRGTSGRPQETQYF. The CDR3 region has the DNA TGCAGCGTTGAAGATCGGGGGACTAGCGGGCGCCCTCAAGAGACCCAGTACTTC.

This clonotype has a handful of counts. The chain combines TRBV29-1 with TRBJ2-3; D gene ambiguous. The CDR3 has 11 amino acids. The V gene's germline CDR1 is SQVTM and CDR2 ANQGSEA. The CDR3 nucleotides read TGCAGTCACTTGATGGGCGATACGCAGTATTTT. Residues: CSHLMGDTQYF.

This clonotype appeared many times. This sequence joins TRBV5-1 and TRBJ2-7, with TRBD1 identical over 8 bases. The CDR3 loop spans 14 amino acids. V dropped 6 bases and J dropped 7; count of bases not matched to a gene: 12. The germline CDR1 and CDR2 sequences are SGHRS and YFSETQ. The CDR3 sequence is CASTGADRAWEQYF. CDR3 bases: TGCGCCAGCACCGGGGCGGACAGGGCGTGGGAGCAGTACTTC.

In its sample, this clonotype was seen a few times. This sequence joins TRBV6-1 and TRBJ1-1; possibly TRBD1 for D (5 bases). The V end lost 6 bases, the J end lost 0 bases, and 20 bases lay between the germline ends. The CDR3 sequence is 17 residues long. Germline loops: CDR1 MNHNS, CDR2 SASEGT. CDR3 in DNA: TGTGCCAGCAGCGATGGGACCGGAGGGTTTGTGAACACTGAAGCTTTCTTT. This translates into CASSDGTGGFVNTEAFF.

There are a few counts of this clonotype. The chain has TRBV5-1 and TRBJ2-1, with D perhaps matching TRBD1 or TRBD2 (6 bases each). The CDR3 extends over 15 amino acids. Germline loops: CDR1 SGHRS, CDR2 YFSETQ. V lost 0 bases to trimming and J lost 5 bases, with 12 bases between them. The CDR3 DNA follows: TGCGCCAGCAGCTTGGTTTTAGGGGGGCACAATGAGCAGTTCTTC. Translated, it gives CASSLVLGGHNEQFF.

This clonotype was seen many times. V is TRBV14 and J is TRBJ2-5; D may be TRBD2 (5 bases). Per germline, CDR1 SGHDN and CDR2 FVKESK. Trimming removed 2 bases at V and 5 bases at J, with 15 bases between. This CDR3 is built from 15 residues. CDR3 DNA sequence: TGTGCCAGCAGCCAAAGAACTCCGGGAATGGAGACCCAGTACTTC. It codes for CASSQRTPGMETQYF.

The sample holds a few counts of this clonotype. The chain links TRBV11-2 to TRBJ2-5, with no clear D. The CDR3 consists of 13 residues. Trimming shortened V by 5 bases and J by 0 bases, and 7 bases separated the two germline ends. The germline CDR1 and CDR2 sequences are SGHAT and FQNNGV. The DNA of the CDR3 is TGTGCCAGCAGCCCACGAAACCAAGAGACCCAGTACTTC. Translation: CASSPRNQETQYF.

This chain uses TRBV29-1 with TRBJ2-4; D gene unclear. V lost 5 bases, J lost 5 bases, and 13 bases lay in between. The CDR3 sequence is 13 residues long. In germline, CDR1 is SQVTM, CDR2 ANQGSEA. The chain's CDR3 is CSVSHYIENIQYF. CDR3 in DNA: TGCAGCGTTAGCCATTACATCGAAAACATTCAGTACTTC.

This chain joins TRBV12-5 and TRBJ2-3; D tentatively reads TRBD1 or TRBD2 (5 bases each). The CDR3 runs 18 residues. Germline V gene lookup returns CDR1 LGHNT and CDR2 FRNRAP. V was trimmed by 0 bases and J by 2 bases, leaving 18 bases between them. CDR3 amino acids: CASGLVPNRGEYTDTQYF. As DNA, the CDR3 is TGTGCTAGTGGTTTGGTACCCAATCGGGGCGAATACACAGATACGCAGTATTTT.

This clonotype was detected a few times. CDR3 bases: TGTGCCAGCAGCTTAGCTAGCCCGAATGAGCAGTTCTTC. It yields the protein CASSLASPNEQFF. The chain recombines TRBV7-2 with TRBJ2-1, with D unclear. The CDR3 has 13 residues. Germline lookup yields CDR1 SGHTA and CDR2 FQGNSA. The V and J ends lost 0 bases and 7 bases respectively, with 7 bases between them.

The genes are TRBV5-1 and TRBJ2-1; D remains unclear. The V and J ends lost 4 bases and 5 bases respectively, with 16 bases between them. CDR1 is SGHRS and CDR2 is YFSETQ in the germline V gene. The length of the CDR3 is 15 residues. The CDR3 DNA reads TGCGCCAGCAGCCCTTATCTTGCGGAAGACAATGAGCAGTTCTTC. Translating gives CASSPYLAEDNEQFF.

This clonotype came up many times. The J gene is TRBJ2-3, the V gene TRBV20-1; 10 bases are shared with TRBD2. The CDR3 has 17 amino acids. Germline V gene data show CDR1 as DFQATT and CDR2 as SNEGSKA (reference sequence). J was trimmed by 3 bases and V by 6 bases; bases with no gene match: 15. CDR3 nucleotides: TGCAGTGCCTTTGGTCTAGCGGGAGTGAGTGGGACAGATACGCAGTATTTT. The encoded protein is CSAFGLAGVSGTDTQYF.

This clonotype was counted many times. This rearrangement joins TRBV6-1 to TRBJ1-1; D gene uncertain. V was shortened by 7 bases and J by 0 bases, with 3 bases between the two germline ends. The germline gives CDR1 MNHNS, CDR2 SASEGT. The CDR3 sequence is 11 residues long. The CDR3 DNA reads as TGTGCCAGCATGGTGAACACTGAAGCTTTCTTT. As protein: CASMVNTEAFF.

The chain has TRBV24-1 and TRBJ1-1, with a tentative D call TRBD1 (5 bases). This CDR3 has 12 residues. Germline CDR1 KGHDR, CDR2 SFDVKD. Trimming pared 0 bases from V and 11 bases from J, leaving 9 bases between. The CDR3 region is CATSDLRGTAFF. CDR3 in DNA: TGTGCCACCAGTGATTTGAGGGGTACGGCTTTCTTT.

This clonotype has a handful of counts. The chain recombines TRBV12-3 or TRBV12-4 with TRBJ2-5; a weak D match, TRBD2 (5 bases). Trimming cost V 5 bases and J 3 bases, with 13 bases left between them. The CDR3 loop spans 14 amino acids. The DNA of the CDR3 is TGTGCCAGCAGTCTACGGACTGGTAAAGAGACCCAGTACTTC. Encoded protein: CASSLRTGKETQYF.

This clonotype was detected ten times or more. The rearrangement uses TRBV12-3 or TRBV12-4 and TRBJ2-3, with 9 bases that match TRBD2. This CDR3 has 14 residues. V was pared by 1 base and J by 9 bases, with 5 bases of the junction left unmatched. For the CDR3, the DNA is TGTGCCAGCAGTTTAGGGCGGGAGGGTAGGACGCAGTATTTT. It specifies CASSLGREGRTQYF.

This clonotype was seen many times. This rearrangement joins TRBV6-7 to TRBJ2-7; unclear D gene. TRBV6-7 is designated an ORF whose function remains uncertain. CDR3 length equals 18 residues. V was shortened by 0 bases and J by 3 bases, with 21 bases between the two germline ends. The CDR3 is CASSYSKSLHGRDYEQYF. CDR3 coding DNA: TGTGCCAGCAGTTACTCGAAAAGCCTACACGGAAGAGACTACGAGCAGTACTTC.

There are a few counts of this clonotype. The rearrangement uses TRBV9 and TRBJ2-3; TRBD2 matches at 8 bases. Germline V gene data show CDR1 as SGDLS and CDR2 as YYNGEE. The CDR3 runs 18 residues. Germline trimming cut 0 bases from V and 0 bases from J; bases unmatched to any gene: 9. The CDR3 protein is CASSVASSSGSSTDTQYF. The CDR3 coding sequence is TGTGCCAGCAGCGTAGCTTCGTCTAGCGGGTCTAGCACAGATACGCAGTATTTT.